This section outlines one T cell receptor beta chain sequence together with its context. Its antigen is still unknown. Per-base qualities were not stored, and no clone one base away is much larger. The data belong to a study of PD-1 blockade in classical Hodgkin lymphoma (dated by TCRdb to the early 2020s). In terms of the full investigation: Nivolumab dosing was 3 mg/kg intravenously every 2 weeks, continuing until either disease progression or unacceptable toxicity. A peripheral blood immune signature of response to PD-1 blockade in classical Hodgkin lymphoma was defined using TCR beta sequencing and CyTOF.

This specimen's time point label, per the study, means: cycle 1 day 1 (C1D1), immediately before nivolumab initiation. Every trial patient had relapsed after autologous stem cell transplantation, and cohorts A, B and C differed in prior brentuximab vedotin exposure. A total of fewer than 70 patients with relapsed/refractory classical Hodgkin lymphoma made up the trial cohort, and each patient's best overall response was complete response, partial response or progressive disease. Single-agent nivolumab was administered to trial patients in the multi-cohort phase II CheckMate 205 trial. Best overall response was determined by an independent review committee according to the 2007 International Working Group response criteria. Trial PBMCs were collected immediately before nivolumab initiation (C1D1) and during therapy at cycle 2 day 1 and cycle 4 day 1. After peripheral blood was drawn into 8 mL Vacutainer Cell Preparation Tubes, PBMCs were isolated by centrifugation and then cryopreserved.

On the study overall, not on this receptor specifically: Diversity was lower in patients who began nivolumab less than 1 year after ASCT, so these patients were left out of later analyses to avoid confounding by immune reconstitution. CD4+ but not CD8+ TCR diversity rose significantly by C4D1 (p=0.0027 vs p=0.16), most apparent in complete responders (p=0.02). Baseline TCR diversity was reported to be lower in newly diagnosed patients than in healthy donors, and even lower in relapsed/refractory patients. The study was limited to a single clinical trial cohort, and causes of repertoire differences, possibly disease activity or prior therapy, remained undefined. Among trial patients, those achieving complete response had baseline diversity similar to that of newly diagnosed patients, while diversity was significantly lower in partial responders and progressors.

The Qiagen DNeasy kit was used to extract genomic DNA both from unsorted PBMCs and from the negatively selected CD4+ and CD8+ fractions. Amplification of TCR beta CDR3 regions was done by immunoSEQ multiplex PCR with primers that anneal to V and J segments. A synthetic immune receptor repertoire was used to minimize amplification bias, and any residual bias was removed computationally once sequencing was done. In the authors' own workflow: Custom Python scripts were used to quantify repertoire diversity as the Shannon entropy index. Unsorted, CD4+ and CD8+ repertoires were analyzed separately, except in combined analyses where CD4+ and CD8+ sequences were merged in silico. A clone counted as expanded when the clone's frequency after treatment rose at least 2-fold relative to C1D1, and clones undetected at baseline were given a pseudocount of 0.5. Singleton clones were defined as clones with 0 or 1 copy at C1D1, and non-singleton clones were defined as clones with 2 or more copies. Clones expanded in unsorted samples were annotated as CD4+, CD8+ or unknown by matching protein sequences in sorted samples from the same patient. Wilcoxon tests on paired samples were used to test diversity changes from C1D1 to C4D1. This immuneACCESS table, as held by TCRdb, lists in-frame sequences with V and J called but not all clones. Of the missing ones, under half trace to an unresolved V gene in checked studies; the others have no known cause. Clone size and the V and J calls come from that table; the DNA yielded D and trimming. The sample includes around 66,000 clones, with 85% to 90% observed a single time. Jointly, the top ten make up 15% of the sample.

Taken from cysteine to phenylalanine, the CDR3 has 17 residues. The only DNA kept is the CDR3, 51 bases in frame from the first base. The junction carries 20 bases between V and J, which are trimmed by 2 bases and 4 bases respectively. CDR1 and CDR2, looked up from the germline V gene (reference sequence), are SGHKS and YYEKEE. This sequence originates from a human donor with classical Hodgkin lymphoma. The chain joins TRBV5-5 to TRBJ2-3; the D gene is not confidently resolved. The sequencing used peripheral blood mononuclear cells (PBMCs), collected at baseline. The CDR3 region has the sequence CASSLRATSRPADTQYF. DNA sequence: TGTGCCAGCAGCTTAAGGGCGACATCTCGCCCGGCAGATACGCAGTATTTT. Outside the CDR3, residues come from the reference TRBV5-5 and TRBJ2-3 proteins, so the full variable domain is: DAGVTQSPTHLIKTRGQQVTLRCSPISGHKSVSWYQQVLGQGPQFIFQYYEKEERGRGNFPDRFSARQFPNYSSELNVNALLLGDSALYLCASSLRATSRPADTQYFGPGTRLTVL.